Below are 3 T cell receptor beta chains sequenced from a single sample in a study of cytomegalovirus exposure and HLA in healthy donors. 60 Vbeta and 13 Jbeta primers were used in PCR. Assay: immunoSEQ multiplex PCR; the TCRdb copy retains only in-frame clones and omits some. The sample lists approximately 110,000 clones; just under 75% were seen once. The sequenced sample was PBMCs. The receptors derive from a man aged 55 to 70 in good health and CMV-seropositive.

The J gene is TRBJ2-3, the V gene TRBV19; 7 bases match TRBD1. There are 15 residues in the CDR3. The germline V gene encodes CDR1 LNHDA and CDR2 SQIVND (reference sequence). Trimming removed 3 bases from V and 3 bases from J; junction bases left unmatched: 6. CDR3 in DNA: TGTGCCAGTAGTATCAGACAGGGTGGGACAGATACGCAGTATTTT. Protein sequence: CASSIRQGGTDTQYF.

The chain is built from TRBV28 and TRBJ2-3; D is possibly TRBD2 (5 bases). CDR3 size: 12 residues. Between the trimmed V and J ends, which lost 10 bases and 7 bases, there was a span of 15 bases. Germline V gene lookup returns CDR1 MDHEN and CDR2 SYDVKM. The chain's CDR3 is CATTRVGNTQYF. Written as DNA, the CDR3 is TGTGCCACCACGAGGGTGGGGAATACGCAGTATTTT.

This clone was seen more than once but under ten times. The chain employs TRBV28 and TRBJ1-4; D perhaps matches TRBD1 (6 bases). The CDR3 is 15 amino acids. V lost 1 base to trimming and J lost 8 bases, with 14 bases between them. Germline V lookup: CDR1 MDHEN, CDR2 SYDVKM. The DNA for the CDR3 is TGTGCCAGCAGTTTATTGGGGGCTTTAGACGAAAAACTGTTTTTT. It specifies CASSLLGALDEKLFF.